One sample yielded the 31 T cell receptor beta chains listed below, sequenced in a study of CD8 T cells in Susac syndrome. Random hexamers were used to reverse transcribe the RNA input (0.5 to 1 ug). Each CDR3 protein gets one entry after TCRdb re-called the immunoSEQ multiplex PCR reads with MiXCR. This table holds 150,000 to 200,000 distinct CDR3 sequences, roughly 94% found once. The specimen sequenced was CD4+ T cells from PBMCs. The source is a human donor with multiple sclerosis.

This chain connects TRBV18 to TRBJ2-6; 8 bases agree with TRBD1. The ends lost 3 bases at V and 0 bases at J; junction bases unmatched: 4. The CDR3 loop spans 17 amino acids. Per germline, CDR1 KGHSH and CDR2 LQKENI. The CDR3 reads CASSPDRGNSGANVLTF. The CDR3 coding sequence is TGTGCCAGCTCACCCGACAGGGGAAACTCTGGGGCCAACGTCCTGACTTTC.

The rearrangement links TRBV20-1 to TRBJ1-2, with TRBD1 identical over 7 bases. Trimming cost V 8 bases and J 5 bases; bases outside gene matches: 14. The V gene's germline CDR1 is DFQATT and CDR2 SNEGSKA (reference sequence). CDR3 length equals 14 residues. The CDR3 DNA reads TGCAGTCCGAGGGACAGCCAATTTCTTTATGGCTACACCTTC. It is translated as CSPRDSQFLYGYTF.

The chain couples TRBV3-1 to TRBJ2-2; 8 nucleotides match TRBD2. The V gene end was trimmed by 1 base and the J gene end by 6 bases; junction bases not matched to a gene: 7. Germline CDR1 and CDR2: LGHDT and YNNKEL (reference sequence). The CDR3 spans 16 residues. As DNA, the CDR3 is TGTGCCAGCAGCCAAGCCCCATCTAGCGGGCCCGGGGAGCTGTTTTTT. As protein: CASSQAPSSGPGELFF.

The chain combines TRBV19 with TRBJ1-1; 7 bases are a match to TRBD1. The CDR3 is made up of 15 amino acids. Looked up from germline, CDR1 is LNHDA and CDR2 is SQIVND (reference sequence). After removal of 6 bases from V and 5 bases from J, the junction contained 12 bases not matched to a gene. As DNA, the CDR3 is TGTGCCAGTAGCCAGAGGGGGCCGGGGAAGACTGAAGCTTTCTTT. Amino acid sequence: CASSQRGPGKTEAFF.

The J gene is TRBJ1-2, the V gene TRBV18; TRBD1 matches at 7 bases. The CDR3 loop spans 15 amino acids. J lost 6 bases, V lost 3 bases, and 10 bases had no gene match. The germline CDR1 and CDR2 sequences are KGHSH and LQKENI. As DNA, the CDR3 is TGTGCCAGCTCACCGGTCGGACAGGCCCAGGATGGCTACACCTTC. This sequence encodes CASSPVGQAQDGYTF.

This chain links TRBV30 with TRBJ1-2; D is unclear. Per the germline V gene, CDR1 is GTSNPN and CDR2 is SVGIG (reference sequence). Trimming pared 1 base from V and 2 bases from J, leaving 5 bases between. The CDR3 runs 12 residues. CDR3 in DNA: TGTGCCTGGAGTGCGTGGAACTATGGCTACACCTTC. Protein product: CAWSAWNYGYTF.

The rearrangement joins TRBV29-1 to TRBJ2-1; TRBD2 agrees at 12 bases. The CDR3 has 15 amino acids. CDR1 SQVTM and CDR2 ANQGSEA come from the germline V gene. V lost 7 bases, J lost 2 bases, and 6 bases stayed unmatched. CDR3 loop: CSASSGRVPYNEQFF. The CDR3 region has the DNA TGCAGCGCCTCTAGCGGGAGGGTCCCCTACAATGAGCAGTTCTTC.

A single count supports this clonotype. The V call is TRBV9, the J call TRBJ2-5; D gene uncertain. Germline values: CDR1 SGDLS, CDR2 YYNGEE. The CDR3 is 13 residues long. Trimming pared 0 bases from V and 7 bases from J, leaving 10 bases between. CDR3 nucleotide sequence: TGTGCCAGCAGCGTAGGTGTTGGAAGGACCCAGTACTTC. Its translation: CASSVGVGRTQYF.

CDR3 residues: CAWVRDADTEAFF. CDR3 nucleotides: TGTGCCTGGGTAAGGGATGCGGACACTGAAGCTTTCTTT. The rearrangement uses TRBV30 and TRBJ1-1; unclear D gene. Germline CDR1 reads GTSNPN; CDR2 reads SVGIG (reference sequence). V was cut by 5 bases and J by 3 bases, with 13 bases left in between. The CDR3 spans 13 residues.

This sequence joins TRBV3-1 and TRBJ2-5, with 8 bases lining up with TRBD2. Trimming took 5 bases from V and 2 from J; bases not matched to a gene: 7. The V gene's germline CDR1 is LGHDT and CDR2 YNNKEL (reference sequence). The CDR3 is made up of 15 amino acids. The CDR3 DNA is TGTGCCAGCAGCGAAGCGGGAGTCCTGCAAGAGACCCAGTACTTC. As protein: CASSEAGVLQETQYF.

This clonotype was observed a few times. The rearrangement links TRBV6-5 to TRBJ1-5; D remains ambiguous. The CDR3 has 13 amino acids. V was pared by 0 bases and J by 5 bases, with 5 bases between. Germline lookup yields CDR1 MNHEY and CDR2 SVGAGI. The CDR3 nucleotides read TGTGCCAGCAGTTACTCCTCCCATCAGCCCCAGCATTTT. Protein product: CASSYSSHQPQHF.

This chain links TRBV9 with TRBJ2-3, with 14 nucleotides matching TRBD2. The length of the CDR3 is 18 residues. CDR1 and CDR2 from the germline V gene are SGDLS and YYNGEE. Trimming removed 0 bases from V and 4 bases from J; junction bases left unmatched: 7. CDR3 sequence reads: CASSVGRLAGGASDTQYF. DNA of the CDR3: TGTGCCAGCAGCGTAGGGAGACTAGCGGGAGGGGCGTCAGATACGCAGTATTTT.

The sample holds one count of this clonotype. The chain joins TRBV9 to TRBJ2-7; TRBD2 matches 12 bases. The trim removed 3 bases at V and 7 bases at J, leaving 5 bases unmatched. Germline values: CDR1 SGDLS, CDR2 YYNGEE. CDR3 size: 14 residues. This CDR3 reads CASSAGGLAGEQYF. The CDR3, as DNA: TGTGCCAGCAGCGCCGGAGGACTAGCGGGGGAGCAGTACTTC.

The chain couples TRBV12-5 to TRBJ1-2; no clear D. The CDR3 contains 13 residues. The germline CDR1 and CDR2 sequences are LGHNT and FRNRAP. Trimming shortened V by 1 base and J by 5 bases, and 8 bases separated the two germline ends. The CDR3 sequence is CASGLGSAYGYTF. CDR3 bases: TGTGCTAGTGGTTTGGGCTCAGCATATGGCTACACCTTC. Combining the CDR3 with reference TRBV12-5 and TRBJ1-2 gives the whole variable domain DARVTQTPRHKVTEMGQEVTMRCQPILGHNTVFWYRQTMMQGLELLAYFRNRAPLDDSGMPKDRFSAEMPDATLATLKIQPSEPRDSAVYFCASGLGSAYGYTFGSGTRLTVV.

The chain employs TRBV11-2 and TRBJ1-1; TRBD1 agrees at 9 bases. J gave up 8 bases and V 1 base, and 5 bases lay outside the gene matches. Germline V lookup: CDR1 SGHAT, CDR2 FQNNGV. The CDR3 spans 14 residues. CDR3: CASSLGQQGAEAFF. DNA of the CDR3: TGTGCCAGCAGCTTAGGGCAACAGGGGGCGGAAGCTTTCTTT.

About this clonotype itself: One end of the junction does not line up with germline, which may come from a read error. This sequence joins TRBV29-1 and TRBJ1-2; the D gene is possibly TRBD1 (6 bases). The CDR3 covers 12 residues. CDR1 SQVTM and CDR2 ANQGSEA come from the germline V gene. For the CDR3, the DNA is TGCAGCGTTGGGAGGGGGGAGGATGGCCACACCTTC. Translated, it gives CSVGRGEDGHTF.

The chain combines TRBV25-1 with TRBJ2-1, with 8 nucleotides matching TRBD2. V lost 2 bases, J lost 7 bases, and 10 bases stayed unmatched. The CDR3 length is 16 residues. Germline CDR1 is MGHDK and CDR2 is SYGVNS. CDR3 coding DNA: TGTGCCAGCAGTGAACCTACTAGCGGTGGGCTAAATGAGCAGTTCTTC. Protein: CASSEPTSGGLNEQFF.

This rearrangement joins TRBV2 to TRBJ2-3; D is ambiguous. V dropped 0 bases and J dropped 2 bases, with 6 bases sitting between them. The CDR3 consists of 14 residues. Per germline, CDR1 SNHLY and CDR2 FYNNEI. The CDR3 DNA follows: TGTGCCAGCAGTGAAGCAACGAACACAGATACGCAGTATTTT. This codes for CASSEATNTDTQYF.

The genes are TRBV12-3 or TRBV12-4 and TRBJ1-4, with a tentative D call TRBD1 (5 bases). This CDR3 is built from 16 residues. V was cut by 4 bases and J by 7 bases, with 19 bases left in between. The DNA for the CDR3 is TGTGCCAGCAGTTCGTCCCAAGGGGCCAGGGTTGAAAAACTGTTTTTT. It is translated as CASSSSQGARVEKLFF.

This clonotype appeared a few times. The chain carries TRBV7-2 and TRBJ2-5, with D hard to call. V lost 1 base and J 5 bases, leaving 5 bases between the germline ends. Germline CDR1 SGHTA, CDR2 FQGNSA. The CDR3 covers 12 residues. In DNA, the CDR3 is TGTGCCAGCAGCTTAGTGACGGAGACCCAGTACTTC. The encoded protein is CASSLVTETQYF.

This sequence joins TRBV5-1 and TRBJ2-3; possible D gene TRBD1, 6 bases. The CDR3 is made up of 15 amino acids. From germline, CDR1 is SGHRS and CDR2 YFSETQ. V lost 4 bases and J lost 5, with 17 bases in between. The CDR3 is CASSPGQLDEDTQYF. CDR3 in DNA: TGCGCCAGCAGCCCCGGACAGCTTGATGAAGATACGCAGTATTTT.

The chain links TRBV12-3 or TRBV12-4 to TRBJ2-2; 11 bases line up with TRBD2. This CDR3 spans 17 amino acids. The junction had 4 bases not matched to a gene; V was cut back by 4 bases and J by 0 bases. CDR3 in amino acids: CASSWLAGGSNTGELFF. The CDR3 DNA follows: TGTGCCAGCAGTTGGCTAGCGGGAGGATCGAACACCGGGGAGCTGTTTTTT.

V is TRBV5-1 and J is TRBJ2-3, with 7 positions matching TRBD2. Per the germline V gene, CDR1 is SGHRS and CDR2 is YFSETQ. This CDR3 is built from 16 residues. The junction had 4 bases not matched to a gene; V was cut back by 0 bases and J by 0 bases. The CDR3 loop reads CASSLGLAESTDTQYF. CDR3 nucleotide sequence: TGCGCCAGCAGCTTGGGGCTAGCGGAGAGCACAGATACGCAGTATTTT.

The chain is built from TRBV29-1 and TRBJ2-4, with D unresolved. The CDR3 spans 14 residues. The V end lost 5 bases, the J end lost 8 bases, and 19 bases lay between the germline ends. Germline V gives CDR1 SQVTM, CDR2 ANQGSEA. The CDR3 bases are TGCAGCGTTCTTTGGCGAAGGAGTACAGACATTCAGTACTTC. It codes for CSVLWRRSTDIQYF. Supplemented by reference TRBV29-1 and TRBJ2-4, the full variable domain reads SAVISQKPSRDICQRGTSLTIQCQVDSQVTMMFWYRQQPGQSLTLIATANQGSEATYESGFVIDKFPISRPNLTFSTLTVSNMSPEDSSIYLCSVLWRRSTDIQYFGAGTRLSVL.

In this sample, this clonotype turned up once. This chain uses TRBV12-3 or TRBV12-4 with TRBJ1-1; a weak D match, TRBD1 (5 bases). CDR3 length equals 12 residues. The V end lost 3 bases, the J end lost 7 bases, and 9 bases lay between the germline ends. The CDR3 DNA reads TGTGCCAGCAGTTTTGCAGGGAATGAAGCTTTCTTT. This gives the protein CASSFAGNEAFF.

The CDR3 sequence is CASRTGHYGYTF. DNA for the CDR3: TGTGCCAGCAGGACAGGCCACTATGGCTACACCTTC. The genes are TRBV5-6 and TRBJ1-2; tentative D call: TRBD1 (6 bases). There are 12 residues in the CDR3. Trimming removed 5 bases from V and 3 bases from J, with 8 bases in between. Germline-derived CDR1 and CDR2 are SGHDT and YYEEEE.

In this sample, this clonotype turned up once. The V call is TRBV12-3 or TRBV12-4, the J call TRBJ2-5, with 8 nucleotides matching TRBD1. This CDR3 spans 14 amino acids. J lost 4 bases, V lost 6 bases, and 7 bases had no gene match. This chain's CDR3 is CASSGQGRPETQYF. In nucleotides, the CDR3 is TGTGCCAGCAGCGGACAGGGCAGGCCAGAGACCCAGTACTTC.

In DNA form, the CDR3 reads TGCAGCGCCTTCATAGGGGGTGGAGATACGCAGTATTTT. As protein: CSAFIGGGDTQYF. The chain carries TRBV29-1 and TRBJ2-3; weak D call: TRBD1 (6 bases). CDR1 and CDR2 from the germline V gene are SQVTM and ANQGSEA. The CDR3 covers 13 residues. Between the trimmed V and J ends, which lost 7 bases and 5 bases, there was a span of 16 bases.

The chain joins TRBV5-1 to TRBJ2-4; no reliable D call. CDR3 size: 13 residues. In germline, CDR1 is SGHRS, CDR2 YFSETQ. The V gene lost 5 bases and the J gene lost 0 bases, with 6 bases spanning the gap. CDR3 amino acids: CASRELAKNIQYF. CDR3 in DNA: TGCGCCAGCAGAGAGCTAGCCAAAAACATTCAGTACTTC.

The chain combines TRBV30 with TRBJ2-6; 9 nucleotides match TRBD1. The junction had 3 bases not matched to a gene; V was cut back by 8 bases and J by 1 base. Germline CDR1 reads GTSNPN; CDR2 reads SVGIG (reference sequence). The CDR3 length is 14 residues. CDR3 in amino acids: CAQGQGSGANVLTF. CDR3 DNA sequence: TGTGCCCAGGGACAGGGATCTGGGGCCAACGTCCTGACTTTC. The variable domain in full, completed from reference TRBV30 and TRBJ2-6, reads SQTIHQWPATLVQPVGSPLSLECTVEGTSNPNLYWYRQAAGRGLQLLFYSVGIGQISSEVPQNLSASRPQDRQFILSSKKLLLSDSGFYLCAQGQGSGANVLTFGAGSRLTVL.

This chain joins TRBV5-1 and TRBJ2-3; TRBD2 matches at 8 bases. The CDR3 consists of 14 residues. V was clipped by 0 bases and J by 6 bases; unmatched bases: 3. Germline CDR1 SGHRS, CDR2 YFSETQ. CDR3 sequence reads: CASSLAAGEDTQYF. The CDR3, as DNA: TGCGCCAGCAGCTTGGCAGCGGGAGAGGATACGCAGTATTTT.